Below, 32 T cell receptor beta chains from the same sample are listed, as sequenced in a study of technical replicates of blood from several donors. Using immunoSEQ multiplex PCR, the repertoire was profiled, and TCRdb retains in-frame clones only, with some absent. The data hold about 49,000 clones, with about 90% observed a single time. Sequenced input: PBMCs. These receptors all stem from a human donor in good health. Some clones in this sample may be carry-over from other donors' samples.

The J gene is TRBJ1-5, the V gene TRBV6-4; 9 bases line up with TRBD1. Germline CDR1 MRHNA, CDR2 SNTAGT. The CDR3 loop spans 15 amino acids. J gave up 3 bases and V 4 bases, and 4 bases lay outside the gene matches. The CDR3: CASSADRGHNQPQHF. The CDR3, as DNA: TGTGCCAGCAGTGCGGACAGGGGCCACAATCAGCCCCAGCATTTT.

The rearrangement joins TRBV18 to TRBJ1-1; D is unclear. Per germline, CDR1 KGHSH and CDR2 LQKENI. This CDR3 is 15 amino acids long. V lost 0 bases and J lost 1, with 9 bases in between. The CDR3 here is CASSPPPSPNTEAFF. In nucleotides, the CDR3 is TGTGCCAGCTCACCACCCCCGAGTCCGAACACTGAAGCTTTCTTT.

The chain combines TRBV29-1 with TRBJ2-7; 10 bases match TRBD2. In germline, CDR1 is SQVTM, CDR2 ANQGSEA. The CDR3 covers 12 residues. Trimming at V came to 4 bases and at J to 5 bases, leaving 2 bases not matched to a gene. The CDR3 DNA sequence: TGCAGCGTTGGGACTAGCGGCCACGAGCAGTACTTC. Residues: CSVGTSGHEQYF.

V gene TRBV27 combines with J gene TRBJ2-4; TRBD1 might be the D (6 bases). Germline loops: CDR1 MNHEY, CDR2 SMNVEV (reference sequence). The CDR3 spans 12 residues. Trimming took 5 bases from V and 15 from J, leaving 17 bases between them. DNA of the CDR3: TGTGCCAGCAGTCCCAACCACAGGGTGGCGTACTTC. Its protein product is CASSPNHRVAYF.

Only a few counts were recorded for this clone. This chain connects TRBV4-2 to TRBJ2-3; 16 bases align to TRBD2. The V and J ends lost 5 bases and 4 bases, in that order; junction bases with no gene match: 3. Looked up from germline, CDR1 is LGHNA and CDR2 is YNFKEQ. The CDR3 covers 16 residues. CDR3 DNA sequence: TGTGCCAGCAGCTTTGGGACTAGCGGGGGGGCAGATACGCAGTATTTT. Translated: CASSFGTSGGADTQYF.

The chain links TRBV4-3 to TRBJ2-1, with 13 nucleotides matching TRBD2. Germline V gene lookup returns CDR1 LGHNA and CDR2 YSLEER. This CDR3 contains 17 residues. The V gene end was trimmed by 2 bases and the J gene end by 5 bases; junction bases not matched to a gene: 6. The CDR3 here is CASSQSPGTSGNNEQFF. The CDR3 DNA follows: TGCGCCAGCAGCCAATCTCCGGGGACTAGCGGGAACAATGAGCAGTTCTTC.

This chain joins TRBV7-8 and TRBJ1-3; no clear D. CDR3 size: 15 residues. V was shortened by 1 base and J by 4 bases, with 11 bases between the two germline ends. CDR1 is SGHVS and CDR2 is FQNEAQ in the germline V gene. CDR3 amino acids: CASSLGTLEGNTIYF. The CDR3 DNA is TGTGCCAGCAGCTTAGGAACGCTGGAGGGAAACACCATATATTTT.

The rearrangement uses TRBV18 and TRBJ2-3; D call uncertain. The germline V and J ends were trimmed by 6 bases and 6 bases, with 19 bases remaining between them. Per germline, CDR1 KGHSH and CDR2 LQKENI. The CDR3 runs 15 residues. CDR3 nucleotides: TGTGCCAGCTCTTCCCAAGCACCCTCCACGGATACGCAGTATTTT. Amino acids: CASSSQAPSTDTQYF.

V usage is TRBV25-1 and J usage is TRBJ1-4; D call uncertain. Trimming removed 4 bases at V and 8 bases at J, with 14 bases between. CDR3 size: 14 residues. Per the germline V gene, CDR1 is MGHDK and CDR2 is SYGVNS. DNA of the CDR3: TGTGCCAGCAGTGTGTGGGGAGAGGAGGAAAAACTGTTTTTT. Its protein is CASSVWGEEEKLFF.

The chain combines TRBV6-6 with TRBJ1-6; a weak D match, TRBD1 (6 bases). The CDR3 runs to 14 residues. CDR1 is MNHNY and CDR2 is SVGAGI in the germline V gene (reference sequence). V was cut by 6 bases and J by 7 bases, with 13 bases left in between. Written as DNA, the CDR3 is TGTGCCAGCAGATTGGACAGAGCCAATTCACCCCTCCACTTT. It specifies CASRLDRANSPLHF.

The V and J genes are TRBV29-1 and TRBJ1-2; no reliable D call. In germline, CDR1 is SQVTM, CDR2 ANQGSEA. V was cut by 7 bases and J by 3 bases, with 24 bases left in between. This CDR3 contains 16 residues. The CDR3, as DNA: TGCAGCGGGGGAGCCGGCTTGCGCTCCGAGGACTATGGCTACACCTTC. Translation gives CSGGAGLRSEDYGYTF. The whole variable domain, filled in from reference TRBV29-1 and TRBJ1-2, reads SAVISQKPSRDICQRGTSLTIQCQVDSQVTMMFWYRQQPGQSLTLIATANQGSEATYESGFVIDKFPISRPNLTFSTLTVSNMSPEDSSIYLCSGGAGLRSEDYGYTFGSGTRLTVV.

The rearrangement uses TRBV7-6 and TRBJ2-1, with D maybe TRBD1 (5 bases). The germline gives CDR1 SGHVS, CDR2 FNYEAQ. Trimming removed 0 bases at V and 4 bases at J, with 7 bases between. The CDR3 totals 14 residues. The CDR3 protein is CASSLAPGYNEQFF. The CDR3, as DNA: TGTGCCAGCAGCTTAGCGCCAGGGTACAATGAGCAGTTCTTC.

The J gene is TRBJ2-7, the V gene TRBV9; 8 bases map to TRBD2. This CDR3 region has 14 residues. After removal of 3 bases from V and 3 bases from J, the junction contained 5 bases not matched to a gene. The germline V gene encodes CDR1 SGDLS and CDR2 YYNGEE. This CDR3 is CASSAGGGDYEQYF. For the CDR3, the DNA is TGTGCCAGCAGCGCGGGAGGGGGGGACTACGAGCAGTACTTC.

The V and J genes are TRBV30 and TRBJ1-1; weak D call: TRBD1 (6 bases). V was trimmed by 5 bases and J by 4 bases, leaving 14 bases between them. Germline assignment: CDR1 GTSNPN and CDR2 SVGIG (reference sequence). The CDR3 covers 13 residues. The CDR3 protein is CAWGNDRSTEAFF. Written as DNA, the CDR3 is TGTGCCTGGGGAAATGACAGGAGCACTGAAGCTTTCTTT. The complete variable domain, with remaining parts taken from reference TRBV30 and TRBJ1-1, reads SQTIHQWPATLVQPVGSPLSLECTVEGTSNPNLYWYRQAAGRGLQLLFYSVGIGQISSEVPQNLSASRPQDRQFILSSKKLLLSDSGFYLCAWGNDRSTEAFFGQGTRLTVV.

The chain couples TRBV25-1 to TRBJ1-1, with TRBD1 matching over 10 bases. The germline gives CDR1 MGHDK, CDR2 SYGVNS. This CDR3 contains 13 residues. Germline trimming cut 6 bases from V and 8 bases from J; bases unmatched to any gene: 6. CDR3 sequence: CASRPTGGSEAFF. The CDR3 nucleotides are TGTGCCAGCAGGCCGACAGGGGGCTCAGAAGCTTTCTTT.

The chain carries TRBV11-2 and TRBJ2-2, with 9 bases identical to TRBD2. V was pared by 2 bases and J by 5 bases, with 3 bases of the junction left unmatched. Germline CDR1 and CDR2: SGHAT and FQNNGV. There are 15 residues in the CDR3. The chain's CDR3 is CASSLLAGKTGELFF. In DNA form, the CDR3 reads TGTGCCAGCAGCTTACTAGCGGGGAAAACCGGGGAGCTGTTTTTT. The full variable domain, with the rest looked up from reference TRBV11-2 and TRBJ2-2, is EAGVAQSPRYKIIEKRQSVAFWCNPISGHATLYWYQQILGQGPKLLIQFQNNGVVDDSQLPKDRFSAERLKGVDSTLKIQPAKLEDSAVYLCASSLLAGKTGELFFGEGSRLTVL.

The V call is TRBV7-8, the J call TRBJ2-3; perhaps TRBD1 as D (5 bases). This CDR3 is built from 16 residues. V was pared by 1 base and J by 0 bases, with 11 bases between. Per the germline V gene, CDR1 is SGHVS and CDR2 is FQNEAQ. The CDR3 DNA sequence: TGTGCCAGCAGCTTAGTGGGCAGGGTTAGCACAGATACGCAGTATTTT. Translated: CASSLVGRVSTDTQYF.

This chain links TRBV4-1 with TRBJ2-1; no clear D gene. The V end was cut by 1 base, the J end by 7 bases, with 8 bases between. The CDR3 contains 13 residues. Looked up from germline, CDR1 is MGHRA and CDR2 is YSYEKL. The CDR3 loop is CASSQVPINEQFF. The CDR3 DNA is TGCGCCAGCAGCCAAGTCCCCATTAATGAGCAGTTCTTC.

This chain links TRBV6-5 with TRBJ2-5; no clear D gene. CDR1 and CDR2 (germline): MNHEY, SVGAGI. The V and J ends lost 3 bases and 5 bases respectively, with 4 bases between them. CDR3 length: 11 amino acids. The CDR3 sequence is CASSYPETQYF. In DNA, the CDR3 is TGTGCCAGCAGTTATCCTGAGACCCAGTACTTC.

This chain connects TRBV27 to TRBJ1-2; unclear D gene. The CDR3 has 14 amino acids. Trimming removed 0 bases from V and 10 bases from J, with 15 bases in between. CDR1 and CDR2 (germline): MNHEY, SMNVEV (reference sequence). The CDR3 loop is CASSLSLGIRSYTF. The CDR3 DNA reads TGTGCCAGCAGTTTATCGTTGGGCATTCGGTCCTACACCTTC.

This clone has a single count. This chain connects TRBV4-1 to TRBJ2-3, with a possible D match to TRBD1 (6 bases). Trimming left V 0 bases short and J 3 bases short, with 13 bases between. In germline, CDR1 is MGHRA, CDR2 YSYEKL. The CDR3 has 16 residues. In DNA form, the CDR3 reads TGCGCCAGCAGCCAAGAGCAGGACAGCACAACAGATACGCAGTATTTT. Protein: CASSQEQDSTTDTQYF.

This chain links TRBV7-6 with TRBJ2-3; TRBD2 might be the D (5 bases). This CDR3 has 14 residues. Germline V gene lookup returns CDR1 SGHVS and CDR2 FNYEAQ. V shed 0 bases and J shed 8 bases, with 12 bases lying between them. The CDR3 reads CASSLAREHLTQYF. Here the CDR3 DNA reads TGTGCCAGCAGCTTAGCTCGGGAACACCTTACGCAGTATTTT.

The genes are TRBV5-6 and TRBJ1-3; D unclear. In germline, CDR1 is SGHDT, CDR2 YYEEEE. The CDR3 loop spans 12 amino acids. V was trimmed by 7 bases and J by 2 bases, leaving 7 bases between them. In nucleotides, the CDR3 is TGTGCCAGCTCCGGGGCTGGAAACACCATATATTTT. Protein product: CASSGAGNTIYF.

The DNA for the CDR3 is TGTGCCAGCAGCTTCACCCCGGGACAGGGGCGTGCTTTCTTT. It codes for CASSFTPGQGRAFF. V gene TRBV6-5 combines with J gene TRBJ1-1; TRBD1 matches 10 bases. Germline CDR1 reads MNHEY; CDR2 reads SVGAGI. The CDR3 is made up of 14 amino acids. V lost 6 bases and J lost 11; bases outside the gene matches: 12.

The gene calls are TRBV10-3 and TRBJ2-5, with 7 bases matching TRBD1. J lost 4 bases, V lost 3 bases, and 8 bases had no gene match. Germline CDR1 reads ENHRY; CDR2 reads SYGVKD. CDR3 length: 15 residues. This CDR3 is CAISDNQGVRETQYF. CDR3 coding DNA: TGTGCCATCAGTGATAATCAGGGGGTCAGAGAGACCCAGTACTTC.

This chain links TRBV7-3 with TRBJ2-3; 10 nucleotides align to TRBD2. This CDR3 has 16 amino acids. J was trimmed by 4 bases and V by 4 bases; bases with no gene match: 8. Looked up from germline, CDR1 is SGHTA and CDR2 is FQGTGA. The CDR3 coding sequence is TGTGCCAGCAGCTACCCGGTTAGCGGGAGGTCAGATACGCAGTATTTT. It codes for CASSYPVSGRSDTQYF.

This chain uses TRBV2 with TRBJ2-3; 9 bases align to TRBD2. CDR3 length: 15 amino acids. V lost 6 bases, J lost 2 bases, and 6 bases stayed unmatched. Germline lookup yields CDR1 SNHLY and CDR2 FYNNEI. CDR3 sequence (DNA): TGTGCCAGCAGAGCGGCGGGGGGGTTCACAGATACGCAGTATTTT. Protein product: CASRAAGGFTDTQYF.

The CDR3 bases are TGTGCCAGCATCCCCTCGAGTGGTCGGGGCTACACCTTC. Translation gives CASIPSSGRGYTF. The chain carries TRBV6-5 and TRBJ1-2; no reliable D call. Germline loops: CDR1 MNHEY, CDR2 SVGAGI. The CDR3 consists of 13 residues. V dropped 7 bases and J dropped 8 bases, with 17 bases sitting between them.

The chain has TRBV6-5 and TRBJ1-6; 8 bases are shared with TRBD1. Germline V gene data show CDR1 as MNHEY and CDR2 as SVGAGI. The CDR3 has 16 amino acids. The junction had 8 bases not matched to a gene; V was cut back by 4 bases and J by 6 bases. The CDR3 DNA is TGTGCCAGCAGTTTTGGCCTGGACAGGGTTAATTCACCCCTCCACTTT. It yields the protein CASSFGLDRVNSPLHF.

The gene calls are TRBV7-9 and TRBJ1-2; the D is unclear. The CDR3 has 14 amino acids. Deletions cut 5 bases from V and 5 bases from J, with 15 bases between. Germline CDR1 and CDR2: SEHNR and FQNEAQ (reference sequence). The CDR3 here is CASSPIGSEYGYTF. Written as DNA, the CDR3 is TGTGCCAGCAGCCCGATCGGCAGCGAGTATGGCTACACCTTC.

This rearrangement joins TRBV12-5 to TRBJ2-1; D is perhaps TRBD2 (5 bases). This CDR3 is built from 15 residues. Germline V gene lookup returns CDR1 LGHNT and CDR2 FRNRAP. V gave up 3 bases and J gave up 5 bases, with 14 bases separating them. The CDR3: CASGFHGEEDNEQFF. Here the CDR3 DNA reads TGTGCTAGTGGTTTTCACGGGGAAGAGGACAATGAGCAGTTCTTC.

This clone has only one observation. The genes are TRBV6-5 and TRBJ1-5; D is unresolved. CDR1 is MNHEY, CDR2 SVGAGI, per germline. This CDR3 contains 14 residues. V was clipped by 5 bases and J by 7 bases, with 15 bases between them. The DNA for the CDR3 is TGTGCCAGCAGTCCCCGACCGGGGATACAGCCCCAGCATTTT. This codes for CASSPRPGIQPQHF.